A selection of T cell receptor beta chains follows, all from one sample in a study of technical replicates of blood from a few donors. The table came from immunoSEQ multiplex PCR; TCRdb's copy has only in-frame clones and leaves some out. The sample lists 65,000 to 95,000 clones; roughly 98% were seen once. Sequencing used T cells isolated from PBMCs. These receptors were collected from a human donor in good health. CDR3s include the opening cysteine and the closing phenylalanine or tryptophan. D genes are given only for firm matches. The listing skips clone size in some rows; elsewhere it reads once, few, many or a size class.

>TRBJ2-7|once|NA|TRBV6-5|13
CASSQGQINEQYF
TGTGCCAGCAGTCAAGGACAGATTAACGAGCAGTACTTC
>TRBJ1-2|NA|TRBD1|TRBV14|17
CASSSIYGTGWDYGYTF
TGTGCCAGCAGCAGCATCTATGGGACAGGGTGGGACTATGGCTACACCTTC
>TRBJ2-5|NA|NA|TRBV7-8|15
CASSLGAPYQETQYF
TGTGCCAGTAGTCTGGGGGCTCCGTACCAAGAGACCCAGTACTTC
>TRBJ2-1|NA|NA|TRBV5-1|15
CASSVTSLRVQEQFF
TGCGCCAGCAGCGTAACTAGCCTCCGGGTGCAAGAGCAGTTCTTC
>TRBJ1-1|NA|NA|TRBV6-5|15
CASSYSGGFGTEAFF
TGTGCCAGCAGTTACTCGGGGGGATTTGGGACTGAAGCTTTCTTT
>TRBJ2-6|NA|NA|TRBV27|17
CASSLLGGAQGANVLTF
TGTGCCAGCAGTTTATTGGGAGGTGCTCAGGGGGCCAACGTCCTGACTTTC
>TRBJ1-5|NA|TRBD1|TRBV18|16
CASSTNRDSPYQPQHF
TGTGCCAGCTCAACTAACCGGGACAGCCCCTATCAGCCCCAGCATTTT
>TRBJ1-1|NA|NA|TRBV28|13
CASSNRVNTEAFF
TGTGCCAGCAGTAACAGAGTTAACACTGAAGCTTTCTTT
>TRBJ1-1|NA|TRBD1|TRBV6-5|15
CASSYLGQAPSDAFF
TGTGCCAGCAGTTACCTTGGACAGGCCCCATCGGATGCTTTCTTT
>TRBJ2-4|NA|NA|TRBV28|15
CASSGGTGGKNIQYF
TGTGCCAGCAGCGGCGGAACAGGCGGCAAAAACATTCAGTACTTC
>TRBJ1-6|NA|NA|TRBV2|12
CASGGGLSPLHF
TGTGCCAGCGGAGGCGGTCTCTCACCCCTCCACTTT
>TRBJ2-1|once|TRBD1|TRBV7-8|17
CASSLYRDRVRIYEQFF
TGTGCCAGCAGCTTATATCGGGACAGGGTAAGAATCTATGAGCAGTTCTTC
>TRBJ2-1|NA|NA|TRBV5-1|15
CASRPHGSSYNEQFF
TGCGCCAGCAGGCCTCACGGTAGCTCCTACAATGAGCAGTTCTTC
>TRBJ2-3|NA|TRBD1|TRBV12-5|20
CASGLPTGPRGINKRDTQYF
TGTGCTAGTGGTTTGCCCACGGGGCCCAGGGGGATTAATAAGAGAGATACGCAGTATTTT
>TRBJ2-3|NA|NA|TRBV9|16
CASSVEGDLLRDTQYF
TGTGCCAGCAGCGTAGAGGGGGACCTGCTCAGGGATACGCAGTATTTT
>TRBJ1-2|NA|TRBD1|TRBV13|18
CASSLTGTGNKANYGYTF
TGTGCCAGCAGCCTCACCGGGACAGGTAATAAGGCTAACTATGGCTACACCTTC
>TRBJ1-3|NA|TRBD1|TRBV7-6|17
CASSLAGGQNSGNTIYF
TGTGCCAGCAGCTTAGCGGGGGGACAGAACTCTGGAAACACCATATATTTT
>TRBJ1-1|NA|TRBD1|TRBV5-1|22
CASSSINNGTGWPLKGNTEAFF
TGCGCCAGCAGCTCAATAAACAACGGGACAGGGTGGCCCCTTAAGGGGAACACTGAAGCTTTCTTT